The clone carrying this T cell receptor (beta chain) showed up just a few times. The CDR3 is 15 amino acids. Germline assignment: CDR1 SGHDT and CDR2 YYEEEE. The V and J ends lost 0 bases and 2 bases respectively, with 9 bases between them. TCRdb's table, derived via immunoSEQ multiplex PCR, lists solely in-frame clones and lacks some. Of about 100,000 clones listed, 91% are singletons. The data derive from a study of blood T cell repertoires in COVID-19. Overall study context: The United States, Italy and Spain provided the acute and convalescent COVID-19 samples. Sources were T cells, B-cell-depleted T cells, or PBMCs; the material itself was cDNA or gDNA.

This sequence originates from a man aged 50-60 years with active COVID-19. V and J are TRBV5-6 and TRBJ1-5; D remains ambiguous. The sample was peripheral blood. The CDR3 DNA sequence: TGTGCCAGCAGCTTGGCGGGAAGTGGCAATCAGCCCCAGCATTTT. Protein sequence: CASSLAGSGNQPQHF.